The 16 T cell receptor beta chains in this list originate from one sample, sequenced in a study of PD-L1 blockade in urothelial cancer. Time point of the sample: pretreatment peripheral blood. Method: immunoSEQ multiplex PCR; TCRdb's copy keeps in-frame clones and lacks some. Among some 44,000 clones listed, around 81% were seen once. The sample consisted of PBMCs, taken around atezolizumab (anti-PD-L1) treatment. Receptor source: a man between 60 and 75 years old with urothelial cancer.

This clone showed up just once. The chain joins TRBV7-9 to TRBJ2-3; weak D call: TRBD2 (6 bases). Trimming removed 1 base at V and 3 bases at J, with 17 bases between. The CDR3 covers 17 residues. The germline V gene has CDR1 SEHNR and CDR2 FQNEAQ (reference sequence). The CDR3 here is CASSLGAASGGTDTQYF. The CDR3 DNA follows: TGTGCCAGCAGCTTAGGAGCAGCCTCCGGAGGGACAGATACGCAGTATTTT.

The chain has TRBV29-1 and TRBJ1-3, with D possibly matching TRBD1 (5 bases). This CDR3 comprises 14 residues. From germline, CDR1 is SQVTM and CDR2 ANQGSEA. Trimming removed 6 bases from V and 5 bases from J, with 17 bases in between. In DNA form, the CDR3 reads TGCAGCGTGGGGCCTTTGGGTGGGAGAAACACCATATATTTT. Translated: CSVGPLGGRNTIYF.

This clone was detected once. The chain has TRBV19 and TRBJ2-7, with TRBD2 identical over 7 bases. V trimming: 5 bases; J trimming: 3 bases; junction bases outside the gene matches: 10. Germline CDR1 reads LNHDA; CDR2 reads SQIVND (reference sequence). CDR3 length equals 15 residues. The chain's CDR3 is CASSLLGGTGYEQYF. The CDR3 DNA reads as TGTGCCAGTAGTTTGCTGGGAGGGACGGGCTACGAGCAGTACTTC.

The chain employs TRBV7-2 and TRBJ1-1, with D unclear. This CDR3 is built from 13 residues. Germline loops: CDR1 SGHTA, CDR2 FQGNSA. The V end was cut by 6 bases, the J end by 2 bases, with 10 bases between. The CDR3 here is CASRLTHNTEAFF. CDR3 DNA sequence: TGTGCCAGCAGACTTACTCATAACACTGAAGCTTTCTTT. The full variable domain, with the rest looked up from reference TRBV7-2 and TRBJ1-1, is GAGVSQSPSNKVTEKGKDVELRCDPISGHTALYWYRQSLGQGLEFLIYFQGNSAPDKSGLPSDRFSAERTGGSVSTLTIQRTQQEDSAVYLCASRLTHNTEAFFGQGTRLTVV.

In this sample, this clone turned up a few times. This rearrangement joins TRBV15 to TRBJ2-1; 10 bases are a match to TRBD2. CDR1 is LNHNV and CDR2 is YYDKDF in the germline V gene (reference sequence). With V trimmed by 5 bases and J by 6 bases, 4 bases remained unmatched. CDR3 size: 14 residues. DNA for the CDR3: TGTGCCACCAGCCTAGCGGGAGAGGTCAATGAGCAGTTCTTC. This sequence encodes CATSLAGEVNEQFF.

The V gene is TRBV28, the J gene TRBJ2-5; a possible D gene is TRBD2 (5 bases). Trimming removed 6 bases from V and 1 base from J, with 15 bases in between. Looked up from germline, CDR1 is MDHEN and CDR2 is SYDVKM. The CDR3 totals 15 residues. CDR3 in amino acids: CASSSTGFIQETQYF. For the CDR3, the DNA is TGTGCCAGCAGCTCGACGGGGTTTATCCAAGAGACCCAGTACTTC.

This chain connects TRBV13 to TRBJ2-5; 9 bases agree with TRBD1. The CDR3 covers 15 residues. Trimming removed 5 bases from V and 5 bases from J; junction bases left unmatched: 9. The germline gives CDR1 PRHDT, CDR2 FYEKMQ (reference sequence). In DNA, the CDR3 is TGTGCCAGCAGCCCCCCCGGGACAGGGTGGGAGACCCAGTACTTC. Amino acid sequence: CASSPPGTGWETQYF.

CDR3 amino acids: CASSQPDRGLETQYF. The CDR3, as DNA: TGCGCCAGCAGCCAACCCGACAGGGGGCTTGAGACCCAGTACTTC. The rearrangement links TRBV4-1 to TRBJ2-5; 10 bases are a match to TRBD1. Germline lookup yields CDR1 MGHRA and CDR2 YSYEKL. The CDR3 extends over 15 amino acids. V shed 2 bases, J shed 5 bases, and the junction held 5 bases outside the gene matches.

The chain links TRBV18 to TRBJ2-3; maybe TRBD2 (6 bases). This CDR3 has 14 residues. Trimming cost V 7 bases and J 2 bases, with 13 bases left between them. Germline values: CDR1 KGHSH, CDR2 LQKENI. CDR3 sequence reads: CASFFSGHTDTQYF. The DNA for the CDR3 is TGTGCCAGCTTCTTTAGCGGTCACACAGATACGCAGTATTTT.

The chain carries TRBV2 and TRBJ2-7, with 9 positions matching TRBD2. Germline CDR1 reads SNHLY; CDR2 reads FYNNEI. The CDR3 is made up of 14 amino acids. Trimming took 8 bases from V and 2 from J; bases not matched to a gene: 7. The CDR3 coding sequence is TGTGCCAGCCTCCTTAGCGGGGGACCCTACGAGCAGTACTTC. It codes for CASLLSGGPYEQYF.

The V call is TRBV5-1, the J call TRBJ2-1; tentatively, D is TRBD2 (6 bases). Germline assignment: CDR1 SGHRS and CDR2 YFSETQ. Trimming shortened V by 4 bases and J by 2 bases, and 13 bases separated the two germline ends. CDR3 size: 15 residues. The CDR3, as DNA: TGCGCCAGCAGCCCGGGGGTAGGGCCCTACAATGAGCAGTTCTTC. It specifies CASSPGVGPYNEQFF.

J is TRBJ1-5 and V is TRBV28, with TRBD1 identical over 9 bases. Germline V gives CDR1 MDHEN, CDR2 SYDVKM. V shed 9 bases and J 7 bases; nucleotides not matched to a gene: 13. This CDR3 has 15 residues. The CDR3 DNA reads TGTGCCAGTCTTCCAGGGGACAGGGTGACGCAGCCCCAGCATTTT. Translation gives CASLPGDRVTQPQHF.

This clone was seen only once. The CDR3 DNA reads TGCGCCAGCAGCCGGATACCTCTAGCGCCCCAAGAGACCCAGTACTTC. This gives the protein CASSRIPLAPQETQYF. The chain carries TRBV5-1 and TRBJ2-5; TRBD2 is a possible D gene (6 bases). Trimming removed 4 bases from V and 1 base from J, with 17 bases in between. CDR1 SGHRS and CDR2 YFSETQ come from the germline V gene. The CDR3 is made up of 16 amino acids.

V usage is TRBV5-5 and J usage is TRBJ2-1; D ambiguous. Germline V gene sequence: CDR1 SGHKS, CDR2 YYEKEE (reference sequence). The CDR3 spans 11 residues. Trimming took 2 bases from V and 10 from J, leaving 7 bases between them. The DNA of the CDR3 is TGTGCCAGCAGCTTTATGGCAGAGCAGTTCTTC. Translated, it gives CASSFMAEQFF.

For this clone: This sample also contains other DNA sequences that code for the same CDR3. The gene calls are TRBV19 and TRBJ1-2; D is unclear. V was cut by 3 bases and J by 4 bases, with 6 bases left in between. The CDR3 has 12 residues. CDR1 is LNHDA and CDR2 is SQIVND in the germline V gene (reference sequence). The CDR3 sequence: CASSISVYGYTF. The CDR3 DNA sequence: TGTGCCAGTAGTATTTCCGTCTATGGCTACACCTTC.

The genes are TRBV13 and TRBJ2-3, with 10 positions matching TRBD1. The germline CDR1 and CDR2 sequences are PRHDT and FYEKMQ (reference sequence). The CDR3 covers 17 residues. The ends lost 1 base at V and 0 bases at J; junction bases unmatched: 4. The CDR3 region is CASSLASGQGSTDTQYF. Written as DNA, the CDR3 is TGTGCCAGCAGCTTAGCCTCGGGACAGGGGAGCACAGATACGCAGTATTTT.